These 7 T cell receptor beta chains originate from one sample sequenced in a study of blood T cell repertoires in COVID-19. Libraries were prepared by immunoSEQ multiplex PCR; TCRdb keeps only in-frame clonotypes and omits some of them. Altogether a few hundred thousand clones are present, approximately 90% being singletons, with the ten largest covering about 2%. Sequencing input: peripheral blood. The receptors stem from a man aged 18 to 29 with active or convalescent COVID-19.

This chain uses TRBV7-9 with TRBJ2-3, with 8 bases that match TRBD2. Unmatched junction bases numbered 10, after V lost 1 base and J lost 4 bases. This CDR3 spans 17 amino acids. The V gene's germline CDR1 is SEHNR and CDR2 FQNEAQ (reference sequence). CDR3 DNA: TGTGCCAGCAGCTTAGGGTACCTCGGGGGGGCCCCAGATACGCAGTATTTT. Its translation: CASSLGYLGGAPDTQYF.

The chain is built from TRBV7-2 and TRBJ1-1, with D perhaps TRBD1 (5 bases). CDR1 and CDR2 (germline): SGHTA, FQGNSA. This CDR3 is 15 amino acids long. Trimming left V 2 bases short and J 5 bases short, with 15 bases between. DNA of the CDR3: TGTGCCAGCAGCTTACGAGGAGGGGCCGGGACTGAAGCTTTCTTT. Residues: CASSLRGGAGTEAFF.

This chain joins TRBV19 and TRBJ1-5; D possibly corresponds to TRBD1 (6 bases). Germline-derived CDR1 and CDR2 are LNHDA and SQIVND (reference sequence). The CDR3 length is 14 residues. The V end lost 5 bases, the J end lost 4 bases, and 12 bases lay between the germline ends. The CDR3 spells CASSLRGPNQPQHF. The CDR3 coding sequence is TGTGCCAGTAGTCTCAGGGGTCCGAATCAGCCCCAGCATTTT. Combining the CDR3 with reference TRBV19 and TRBJ1-5 gives the whole variable domain DGGITQSPKYLFRKEGQNVTLSCEQNLNHDAMYWYRQDPGQGLRLIYYSQIVNDFQKGDIAEGYSVSREKKESFPLTVTSAQKNPTAFYLCASSLRGPNQPQHFGDGTRLSIL.

V usage is TRBV5-4 and J usage is TRBJ2-5; 10 bases map to TRBD2. Per the germline V gene, CDR1 is SGHNT and CDR2 is YYREEE (reference sequence). The CDR3 runs 15 residues. The V and J ends lost 4 bases and 5 bases, in that order; junction bases with no gene match: 8. The CDR3: CASSGTLAGAETQYF. CDR3 sequence (DNA): TGTGCCAGCAGCGGGACCCTAGCGGGAGCTGAGACCCAGTACTTC.

The CDR3 loop reads CSARTRSEAFF. The CDR3 DNA follows: TGCAGTGCTAGAACGCGGAGTGAAGCTTTCTTT. The genes are TRBV20-1 and TRBJ1-1; no clear D gene. CDR3 length equals 11 residues. V was cut by 2 bases and J by 7 bases, with 8 bases left in between. CDR1 and CDR2 from the germline V gene are DFQATT and SNEGSKA (reference sequence).

In nucleotides, the CDR3 is TGTGCCAGCAGCCAGAGGGGGGGGACCACCTACGAGCAGTACTTC. It encodes CASSQRGGTTYEQYF. The chain links TRBV9 to TRBJ2-7, with a tentative D call TRBD2 (7 bases). V was cut by 4 bases and J by 2 bases, with 16 bases left in between. This CDR3 region has 15 residues. CDR1 and CDR2 (germline): SGDLS, YYNGEE. The complete variable domain, with remaining parts taken from reference TRBV9 and TRBJ2-7, reads DSGVTQTPKHLITATGQRVTLRCSPRSGDLSVYWYQQSLDQGLQFLIQYYNGEERAKGNILERFSAQQFPDLHSELNLSSLELGDSALYFCASSQRGGTTYEQYFGPGTRLTVT.

J is TRBJ2-7 and V is TRBV2; maybe TRBD1 (5 bases). Germline CDR1 is SNHLY and CDR2 is FYNNEI. The CDR3 has 14 amino acids. Trimming took 2 bases from V and 2 from J, leaving 10 bases between them. The CDR3 region is CASSEQGLTYEQYF. The DNA of the CDR3 is TGTGCCAGCAGTGAACAGGGATTAACCTACGAGCAGTACTTC.